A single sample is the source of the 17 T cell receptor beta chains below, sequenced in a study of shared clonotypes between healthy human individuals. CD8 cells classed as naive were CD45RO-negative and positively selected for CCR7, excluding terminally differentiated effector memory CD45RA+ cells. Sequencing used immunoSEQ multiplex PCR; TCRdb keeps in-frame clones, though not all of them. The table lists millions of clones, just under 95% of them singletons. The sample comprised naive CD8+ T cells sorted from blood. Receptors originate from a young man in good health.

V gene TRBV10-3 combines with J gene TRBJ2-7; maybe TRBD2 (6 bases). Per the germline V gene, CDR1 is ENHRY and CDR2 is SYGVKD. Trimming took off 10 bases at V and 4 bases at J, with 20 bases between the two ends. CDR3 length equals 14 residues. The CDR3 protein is CATAFNTGSYEQYF. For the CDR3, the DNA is TGTGCCACCGCCTTTAACACCGGGAGTTACGAGCAGTACTTC.

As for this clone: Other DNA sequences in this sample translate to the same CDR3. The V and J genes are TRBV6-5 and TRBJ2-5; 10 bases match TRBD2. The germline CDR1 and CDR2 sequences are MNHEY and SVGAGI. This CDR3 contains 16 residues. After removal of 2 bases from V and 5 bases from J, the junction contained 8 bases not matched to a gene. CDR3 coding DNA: TGTGCCAGCAGTTACGGGCTAGCGGGAGAGGGGGAGACCCAGTACTTC. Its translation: CASSYGLAGEGETQYF.

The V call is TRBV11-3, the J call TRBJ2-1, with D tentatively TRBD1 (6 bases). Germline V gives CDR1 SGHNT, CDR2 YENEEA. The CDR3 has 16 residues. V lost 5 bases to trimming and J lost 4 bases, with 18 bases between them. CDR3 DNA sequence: TGTGCCAGCAGCGCCTACAGGGTTATCCGGTACAATGAGCAGTTCTTC. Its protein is CASSAYRVIRYNEQFF. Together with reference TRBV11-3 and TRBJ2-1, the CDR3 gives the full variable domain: EAGVVQSPRYKIIEKKQPVAFWCNPISGHNTLYWYLQNLGQGPELLIRYENEEAVDDSQLPKDRFSAERLKGVDSTLKIQPAELGDSAVYLCASSAYRVIRYNEQFFGPGTRLTVL.

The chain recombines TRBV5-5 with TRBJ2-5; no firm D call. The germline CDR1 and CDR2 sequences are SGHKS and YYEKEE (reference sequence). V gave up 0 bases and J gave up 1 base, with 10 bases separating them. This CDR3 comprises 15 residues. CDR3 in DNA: TGTGCCAGCAGCTTGGTAGGCAGCCTCCAAGAGACCCAGTACTTC. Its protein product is CASSLVGSLQETQYF.

The CDR3 coding sequence is TGCGCCAGCAGTGAGACCTATGGAGGGGAGGATGAAAAACTGTTTTTT. Translated, it gives CASSETYGGEDEKLFF. V gene TRBV10-2 combines with J gene TRBJ1-4, with D possibly being TRBD1 (5 bases). Germline-derived CDR1 and CDR2 are WSHSY and SAAADI. The CDR3 has 16 amino acids. Trimming removed 2 bases from V and 6 bases from J, with 16 bases in between.

CDR3 amino acids: CSVEADNSYEQYF. Written as DNA, the CDR3 is TGCAGCGTTGAGGCAGACAACTCCTACGAGCAGTACTTC. The chain combines TRBV29-1 with TRBJ2-7; D gene unclear. Germline V gene data show CDR1 as SQVTM and CDR2 as ANQGSEA. V lost 3 bases and J lost 0, with 9 bases in between. The CDR3 loop spans 13 amino acids.

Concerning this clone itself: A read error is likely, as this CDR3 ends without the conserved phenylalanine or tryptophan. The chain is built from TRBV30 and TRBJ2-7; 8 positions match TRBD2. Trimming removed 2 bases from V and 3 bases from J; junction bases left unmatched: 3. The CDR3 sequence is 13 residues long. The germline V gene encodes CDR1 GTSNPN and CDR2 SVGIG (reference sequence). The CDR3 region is CAWSWSGGYEQYL. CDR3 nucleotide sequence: TGTGCCTGGAGTTGGAGCGGGGGCTACGAGCAGTACCTC.

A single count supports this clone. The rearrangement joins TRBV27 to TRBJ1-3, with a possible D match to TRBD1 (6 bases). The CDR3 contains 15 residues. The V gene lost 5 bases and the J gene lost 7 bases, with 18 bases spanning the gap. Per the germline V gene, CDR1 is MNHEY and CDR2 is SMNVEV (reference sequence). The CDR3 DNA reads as TGTGCCAGCAGTCCTATAACAGGGATAGGGAACACCATATATTTT. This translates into CASSPITGIGNTIYF.

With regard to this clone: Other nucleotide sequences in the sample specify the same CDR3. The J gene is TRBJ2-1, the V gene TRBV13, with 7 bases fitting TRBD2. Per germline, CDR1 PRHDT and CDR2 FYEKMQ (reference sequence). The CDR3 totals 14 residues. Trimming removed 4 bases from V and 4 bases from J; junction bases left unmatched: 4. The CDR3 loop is CASSSGGEYNEQFF. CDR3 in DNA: TGTGCCAGCAGCTCGGGGGGAGAGTACAATGAGCAGTTCTTC.

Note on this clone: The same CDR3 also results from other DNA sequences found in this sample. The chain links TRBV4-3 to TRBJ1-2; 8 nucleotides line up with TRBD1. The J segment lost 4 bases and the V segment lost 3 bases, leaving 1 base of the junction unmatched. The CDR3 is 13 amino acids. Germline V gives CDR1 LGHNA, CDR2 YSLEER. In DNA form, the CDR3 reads TGCGCCAGCAGCCAGGGGACAGGCTATGGCTACACCTTC. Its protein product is CASSQGTGYGYTF.

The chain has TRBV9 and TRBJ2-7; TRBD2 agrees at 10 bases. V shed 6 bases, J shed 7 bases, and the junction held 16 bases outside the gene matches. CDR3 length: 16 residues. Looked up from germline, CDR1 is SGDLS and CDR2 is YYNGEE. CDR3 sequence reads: CASTPGASGGPVEQYF. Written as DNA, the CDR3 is TGTGCCAGCACCCCGGGAGCTAGCGGGGGCCCTGTGGAGCAGTACTTC. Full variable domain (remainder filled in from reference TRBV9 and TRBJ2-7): DSGVTQTPKHLITATGQRVTLRCSPRSGDLSVYWYQQSLDQGLQFLIQYYNGEERAKGNILERFSAQQFPDLHSELNLSSLELGDSALYFCASTPGASGGPVEQYFGPGTRLTVT.

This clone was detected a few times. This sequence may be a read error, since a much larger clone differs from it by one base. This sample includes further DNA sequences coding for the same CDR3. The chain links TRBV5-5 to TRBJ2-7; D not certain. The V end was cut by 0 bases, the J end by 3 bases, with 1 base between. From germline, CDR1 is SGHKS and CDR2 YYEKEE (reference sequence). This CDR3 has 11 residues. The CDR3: CASSLGYEQYF. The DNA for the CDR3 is TGTGCCAGCAGCTTGGGCTACGAGCAGTACTTC. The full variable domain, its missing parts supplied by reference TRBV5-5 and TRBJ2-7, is DAGVTQSPTHLIKTRGQQVTLRCSPISGHKSVSWYQQVLGQGPQFIFQYYEKEERGRGNFPDRFSARQFPNYSSELNVNALLLGDSALYLCASSLGYEQYFGPGTRLTVT.

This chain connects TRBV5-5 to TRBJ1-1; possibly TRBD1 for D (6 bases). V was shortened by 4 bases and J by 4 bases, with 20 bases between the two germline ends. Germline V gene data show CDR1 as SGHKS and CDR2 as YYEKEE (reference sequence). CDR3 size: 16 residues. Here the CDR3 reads CASSPSAMGAPTEAFF. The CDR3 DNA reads TGTGCCAGCAGCCCCTCGGCCATGGGGGCGCCCACTGAAGCTTTCTTT. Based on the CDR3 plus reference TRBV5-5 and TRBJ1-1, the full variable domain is DAGVTQSPTHLIKTRGQQVTLRCSPISGHKSVSWYQQVLGQGPQFIFQYYEKEERGRGNFPDRFSARQFPNYSSELNVNALLLGDSALYLCASSPSAMGAPTEAFFGQGTRLTVV.

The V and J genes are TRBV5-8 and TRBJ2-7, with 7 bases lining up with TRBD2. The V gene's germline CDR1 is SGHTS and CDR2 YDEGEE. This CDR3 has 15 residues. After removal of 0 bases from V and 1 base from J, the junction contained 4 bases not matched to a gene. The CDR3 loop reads CASSLAGGSSYEQYF. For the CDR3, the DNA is TGTGCCAGCAGCTTGGCCGGGGGGTCGTCCTACGAGCAGTACTTC.

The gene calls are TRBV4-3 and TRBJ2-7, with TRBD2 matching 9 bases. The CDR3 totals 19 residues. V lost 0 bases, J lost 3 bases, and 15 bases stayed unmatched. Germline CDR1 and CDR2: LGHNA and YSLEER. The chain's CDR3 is CASSQEGPEGSGRYYEQYF. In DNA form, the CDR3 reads TGCGCCAGCAGCCAAGAAGGTCCGGAGGGCAGCGGGAGGTACTACGAGCAGTACTTC.

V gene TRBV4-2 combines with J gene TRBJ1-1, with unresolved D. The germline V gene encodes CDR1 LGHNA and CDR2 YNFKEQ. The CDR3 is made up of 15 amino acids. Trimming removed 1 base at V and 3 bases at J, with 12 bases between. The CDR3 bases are TGTGCCAGCAGCCAAGGGGATGGGGTTTACACTGAAGCTTTCTTT. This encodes CASSQGDGVYTEAFF.

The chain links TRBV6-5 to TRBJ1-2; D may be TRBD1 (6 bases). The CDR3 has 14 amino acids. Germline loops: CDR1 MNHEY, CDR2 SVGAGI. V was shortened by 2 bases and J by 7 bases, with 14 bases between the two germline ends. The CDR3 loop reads CASSYGAGVGGYTF. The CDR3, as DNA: TGTGCCAGCAGTTACGGCGCAGGGGTAGGTGGCTACACCTTC.